The T cell receptor (beta chain) described here comes from a study of cytomegalovirus exposure and HLA in healthy donors. General study points: Reports showed the classifier diagnosing cytomegalovirus status with high specificity and sensitivity.

For this clone: Its target is not known.

Trimming took off 5 bases at V and 4 bases at J, with 20 bases between the two ends. In germline, CDR1 is SEHNR, CDR2 FQNEAQ (reference sequence). The CDR3 has 17 residues. Measured with immunoSEQ multiplex PCR; TCRdb has only the in-frame clones, and not every one. The profile shows about 67,000 clones, 94% of them singletons. The TCR sequence derives from a woman younger than 35 in good health and CMV-seronegative. The source material was PBMCs. The chain employs TRBV7-9 and TRBJ2-2; possible D gene TRBD2, 5 bases. CDR3 in amino acids: CASSPYLELRATGELFF. CDR3 in DNA: TGTGCCAGCAGCCCCTATTTAGAGTTGCGGGCCACCGGGGAGCTGTTTTTT.